This is a list of T cell receptor beta chains from one sample in a study of OX40 agonist ivuxolimab in advanced cancers. TCRdb's table, derived via immunoSEQ multiplex PCR, lists solely in-frame clones and lacks some. The sample has about 52,000 clones; approximately 87% are singletons. The specimen was CD4+ or CD8+ T cells sorted from blood, collected in a trial of the OX40 agonist ivuxolimab. The receptors were sampled from an adult with an advanced solid tumor such as melanoma, head and neck, liver or kidney cancer. CDR3s include the opening cysteine and the closing phenylalanine or tryptophan. D genes are given only for firm matches. Expanded clones are given a class, and other clones once, few, many or no size at all.

TRBJ2-7	-	-	TRBV6-1	CASGPYEQYF	TGTGCCAGCGGCCCTTACGAGCAGTACTTC
TRBJ2-1	TRBD1	once	TRBV30	CAWSVRRTGILSGLLFF	TGTGCCTGGAGTGTACGCAGGACAGGGATTTTGAGTGGCCTTCTGTTCTTC
TRBJ1-1	-	-	TRBV5-1	CASSQAGGRTEAFF	TGCGCCAGCAGCCAAGCCGGGGGAAGGACTGAAGCTTTCTTT
TRBJ1-3	TRBD1	-	TRBV11-3	CASSTGAGNTIYF	TGTGCCAGCAGCACAGGGGCTGGAAACACCATATATTTT
TRBJ1-1	-	-	TRBV6-5	CASSRLGGDTEAFF	TGTGCCAGCAGTCGCCTCGGGGGGGACACTGAAGCTTTCTTT
TRBJ1-1	-	-	TRBV19	CASSPGGRGTEAFF	TGTGCCAGTAGTCCTGGAGGCAGGGGCACTGAAGCTTTCTTT
TRBJ2-7	-	-	TRBV19	CASSIEQGAYEQYF	TGTGCCAGTAGTATAGAACAGGGCGCCTACGAGCAGTACTTC
TRBJ1-2	TRBD1	-	TRBV5-1	CASSNRTGKYGYTF	TGCGCCAGCAGCAACCGGACAGGGAAGTATGGCTACACCTTC
TRBJ2-3	TRBD1	once	TRBV5-1	CASSLGQGGSTDTQYF	TGCGCCAGCAGCTTGGGACAGGGGGGTAGCACAGATACGCAGTATTTT
TRBJ1-3	-	-	TRBV12-5	CASGSQEGIHTIYF	TGTGCTAGTGGTTCTCAGGAGGGGATTCACACCATATATTTT
TRBJ1-4	-	-	TRBV30	CAWSLSQEKLFF	TGTGCCTGGAGTCTAAGCCAAGAAAAACTGTTTTTT
TRBJ1-1	-	once	TRBV5-1	CASSLGGQSGTEAFF	TGCGCCAGCAGCTTGGGGGGTCAGTCGGGCACTGAAGCTTTCTTT
TRBJ2-3	TRBD1	-	TRBV19	CASSIGQAGPDTQYF	TGTGCCAGTAGTATCGGACAGGCTGGCCCAGATACGCAGTATTTT
TRBJ2-7	-	once	TRBV5-1	CASSLGSGGTYEQYF	TGCGCCAGCAGCTTGGGTTCCGGTGGGACCTACGAGCAGTACTTC
TRBJ2-6	-	few	TRBV30	CACGRSGANVLTF	TGTGCCTGTGGTCGCTCTGGGGCCAACGTCCTGACTTTC
TRBJ1-1	-	-	TRBV11-3	CASSAGPRTEAFF	TGTGCCAGCAGCGCAGGGCCAAGGACTGAAGCTTTCTTT